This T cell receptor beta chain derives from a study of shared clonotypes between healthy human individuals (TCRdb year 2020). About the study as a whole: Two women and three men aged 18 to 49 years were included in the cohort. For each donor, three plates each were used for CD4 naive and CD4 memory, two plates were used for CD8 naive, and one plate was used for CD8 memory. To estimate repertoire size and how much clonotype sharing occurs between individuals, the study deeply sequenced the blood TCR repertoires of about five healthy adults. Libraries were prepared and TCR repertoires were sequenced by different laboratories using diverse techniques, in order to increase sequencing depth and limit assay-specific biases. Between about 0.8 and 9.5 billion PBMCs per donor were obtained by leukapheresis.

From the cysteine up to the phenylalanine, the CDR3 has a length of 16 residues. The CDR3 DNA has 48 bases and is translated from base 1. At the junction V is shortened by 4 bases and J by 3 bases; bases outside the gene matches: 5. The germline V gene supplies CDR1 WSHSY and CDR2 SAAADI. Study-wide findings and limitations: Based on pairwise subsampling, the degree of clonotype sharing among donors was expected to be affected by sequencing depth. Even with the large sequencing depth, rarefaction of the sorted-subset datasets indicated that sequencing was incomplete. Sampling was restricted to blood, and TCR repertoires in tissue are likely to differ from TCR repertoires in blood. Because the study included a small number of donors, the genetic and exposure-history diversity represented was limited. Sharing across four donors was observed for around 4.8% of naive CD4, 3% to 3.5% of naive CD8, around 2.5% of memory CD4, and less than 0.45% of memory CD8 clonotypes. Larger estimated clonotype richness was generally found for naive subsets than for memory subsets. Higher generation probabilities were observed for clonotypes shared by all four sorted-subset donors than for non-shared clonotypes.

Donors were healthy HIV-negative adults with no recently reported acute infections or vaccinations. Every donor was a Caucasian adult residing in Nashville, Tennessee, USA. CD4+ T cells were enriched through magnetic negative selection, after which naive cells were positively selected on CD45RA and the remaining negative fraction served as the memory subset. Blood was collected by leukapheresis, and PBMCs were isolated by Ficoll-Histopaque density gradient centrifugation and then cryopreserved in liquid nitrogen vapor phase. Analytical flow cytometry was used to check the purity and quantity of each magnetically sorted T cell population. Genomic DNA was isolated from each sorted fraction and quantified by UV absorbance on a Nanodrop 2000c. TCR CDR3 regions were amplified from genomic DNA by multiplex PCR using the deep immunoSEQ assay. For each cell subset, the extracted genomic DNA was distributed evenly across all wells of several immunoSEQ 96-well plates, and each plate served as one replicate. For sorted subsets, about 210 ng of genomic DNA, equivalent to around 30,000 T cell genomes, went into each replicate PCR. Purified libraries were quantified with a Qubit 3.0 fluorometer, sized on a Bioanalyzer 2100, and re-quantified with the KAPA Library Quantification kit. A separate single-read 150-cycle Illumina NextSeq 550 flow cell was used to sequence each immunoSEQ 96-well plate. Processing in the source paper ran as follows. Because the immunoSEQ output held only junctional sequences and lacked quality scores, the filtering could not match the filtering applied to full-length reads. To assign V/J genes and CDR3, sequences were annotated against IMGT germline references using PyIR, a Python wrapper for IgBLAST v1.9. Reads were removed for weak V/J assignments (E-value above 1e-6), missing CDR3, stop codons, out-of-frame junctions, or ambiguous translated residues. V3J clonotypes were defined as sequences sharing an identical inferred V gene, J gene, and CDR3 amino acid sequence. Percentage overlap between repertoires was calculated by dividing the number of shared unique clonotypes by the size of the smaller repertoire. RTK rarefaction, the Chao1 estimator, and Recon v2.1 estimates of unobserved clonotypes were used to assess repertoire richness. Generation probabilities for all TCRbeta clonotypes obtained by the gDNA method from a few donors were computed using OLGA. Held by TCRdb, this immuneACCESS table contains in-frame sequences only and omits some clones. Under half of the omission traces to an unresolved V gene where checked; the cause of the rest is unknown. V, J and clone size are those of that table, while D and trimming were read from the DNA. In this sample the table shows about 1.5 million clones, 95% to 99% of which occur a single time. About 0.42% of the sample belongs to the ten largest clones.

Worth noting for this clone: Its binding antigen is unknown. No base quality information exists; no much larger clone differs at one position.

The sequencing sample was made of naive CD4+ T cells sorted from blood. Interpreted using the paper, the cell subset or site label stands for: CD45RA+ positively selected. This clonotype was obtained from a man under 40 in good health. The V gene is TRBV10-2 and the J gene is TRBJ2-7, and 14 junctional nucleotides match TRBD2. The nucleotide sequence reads TGCGCCAGCAGTGCCGGGACTAGCGGGGGATTCTACGAGCAGTACTTC. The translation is CASSAGTSGGFYEQYF.